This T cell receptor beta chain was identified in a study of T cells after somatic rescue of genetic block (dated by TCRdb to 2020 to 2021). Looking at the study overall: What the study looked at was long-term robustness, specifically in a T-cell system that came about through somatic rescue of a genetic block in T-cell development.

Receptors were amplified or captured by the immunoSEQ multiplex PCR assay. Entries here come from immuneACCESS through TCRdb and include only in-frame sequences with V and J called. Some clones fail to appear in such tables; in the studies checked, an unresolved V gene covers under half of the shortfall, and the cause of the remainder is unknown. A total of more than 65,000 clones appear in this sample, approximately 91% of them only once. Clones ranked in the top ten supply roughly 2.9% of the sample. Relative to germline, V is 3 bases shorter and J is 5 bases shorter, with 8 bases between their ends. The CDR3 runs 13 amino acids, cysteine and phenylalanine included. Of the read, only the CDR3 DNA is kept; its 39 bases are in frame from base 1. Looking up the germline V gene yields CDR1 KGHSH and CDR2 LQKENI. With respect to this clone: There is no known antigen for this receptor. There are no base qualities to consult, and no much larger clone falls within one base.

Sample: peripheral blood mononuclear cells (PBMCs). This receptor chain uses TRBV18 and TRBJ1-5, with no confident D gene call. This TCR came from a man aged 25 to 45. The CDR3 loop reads CASSPEGDQPQHF. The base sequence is TGTGCCAGCTCACCGGAGGGAGATCAGCCCCAGCATTTT.